Listed below are T cell receptor beta chains from one sample, sequenced in a study of cytomegalovirus exposure and HLA in healthy donors. Profiling relied on immunoSEQ multiplex PCR, and the TCRdb table lists in-frame clones only, not all of them. The data hold around 180,000 clones, with less than 85% observed a single time. Sequencing used PBMCs. The source is a boy aged 2 to 10 in good health and CMV-seronegative. The CDR3 runs from the conserved cysteine through the conserved F or W. A D gene is named only where the DNA matches it firmly. Clone sizes are given selectively: once, few, many, or a class where the clone is expanded.

v_call,d_call,clone_size,cdr3_length,j_call,cdr3_nt,cdr3_aa
TRBV21-1,.,.,14,TRBJ2-5,TGTGCCAGCAGCAAAGACGGTAACCAAGAGACCCAGTACTTC,CASSKDGNQETQYF
TRBV4-1,TRBD2,once,16,TRBJ2-7,TGCGCCAGCAGCCAAGATGGACTAGCGGGTGGCGACGAGCAGTACTTC,CASSQDGLAGGDEQYF
TRBV19,TRBD2,.,16,TRBJ2-3,TGTGCCAGTAATAGCGGGGGCGCAAACCGGACAGATACGCAGTATTTT,CASNSGGANRTDTQYF
TRBV28,.,.,13,TRBJ1-1,TGTGCCAGCAGTCCACTTTCGAACACTGAAGCTTTCTTT,CASSPLSNTEAFF
TRBV11-3,.,.,15,TRBJ1-1,TGTGCCAGCAGTCCATCGGGGGGGCGTAACACTGAAGCTTTCTTT,CASSPSGGRNTEAFF
TRBV2,TRBD2,.,16,TRBJ2-4,TGTGCCAGCAGGGAGCTAGCGGGGATAGCCAAAAACATTCAGTACTTC,CASRELAGIAKNIQYF
TRBV1,.,.,16,TRBJ2-3,TGCACCAGCAGCCTTCCCAACAGGGAAAGGGCAGATACGCAGTATTTT,CTSSLPNRERADTQYF
TRBV7-6,.,.,15,TRBJ2-2,TGTGCCAGCAGCTCCGGGACTTTTAACACCGGGGAGCTGTTTTTT,CASSSGTFNTGELFF
TRBV5-4,.,.,14,TRBJ2-3,TGTGCCAGCAGCCTAACTTCTGAGCTAGATACGCAGTATTTT,CASSLTSELDTQYF
TRBV7-9,TRBD2,.,15,TRBJ2-5,TGTGCCAGCAGCTTACCAGCGGGAGGGTTAGAGACCCAGTACTTC,CASSLPAGGLETQYF
TRBV5-5,.,.,13,TRBJ1-6,TGTGCCAGCAGCCAATTTAAGGAAGGGGCCCTCCACTTT,CASSQFKEGALHF
TRBV7-9,.,.,13,TRBJ1-2,TGTGCCAGCAGCATAGGAGAGCTGGATGGCTACACCTTC,CASSIGELDGYTF
TRBV4-1,TRBD1,.,15,TRBJ1-3,TGCGCCAGCAGCACCCGGACAGGGCCAGGAAACACCATATATTTT,CASSTRTGPGNTIYF
TRBV11-3,.,once,16,TRBJ2-2,TGTGCCAGCAGCTCTCCTCGCGCGGTATCCACCGGGGAGCTGTTTTTT,CASSSPRAVSTGELFF
TRBV19,.,.,15,TRBJ1-1,TGTGCCAGTAGACCCAACAGGGCAAGGGACACTGAAGCTTTCTTT,CASRPNRARDTEAFF
TRBV5-1,TRBD2,.,16,TRBJ2-5,TGCGCCAGCAGCCCAAGACTAGCGGGGGCCCAAGAGACCCAGTACTTC,CASSPRLAGAQETQYF
TRBV5-1,TRBD2,.,16,TRBJ2-6,TGCGCCAGCAGCTTGGGGGCGGGGGATGGGGCCAACGTCCTGACTTTC,CASSLGAGDGANVLTF
TRBV27,.,.,14,TRBJ2-7,TGTGCCAGCAGTTTCATTTACGGGGACTACGAGCAGTACTTC,CASSFIYGDYEQYF
TRBV2,.,once,15,TRBJ1-4,TGTGCCAGCGTAGAAGGAGGGCAGGCTAATGAAAAACTGTTTTTT,CASVEGGQANEKLFF
TRBV5-1,.,.,15,TRBJ1-6,TGCGCCAGCAGTCCTCTTCTGAGCTATAATTCACCCCTCCACTTT,CASSPLLSYNSPLHF
TRBV20-1,.,.,11,TRBJ1-2,TGCAGTGCTACAAGGTGGACTTCTGAAACCTTC,CSATRWTSETF
TRBV12-1,.,few,15,TRBJ1-1,TGTGCCAGCAGCGACCTAGGACAGGGGGCGGCTGAAGCTTTCTTT,CASSDLGQGAAEAFF
TRBV7-9,.,.,16,TRBJ2-3,TGTGCCAGCAGCTACAGGGACGGTCGGAGCACAGATACGCAGTATTTT,CASSYRDGRSTDTQYF
TRBV30,.,.,12,TRBJ2-7,TGTGCCTGGAGCGCCGACTTCTACGAGCAGTACTTC,CAWSADFYEQYF
TRBV28,TRBD1,.,18,TRBJ1-5,TGTGCCAGCAGTTTACCGACAGGGATGGTATATAGCAATCAGCCCCAGCATTTT,CASSLPTGMVYSNQPQHF
TRBV13,TRBD1,.,15,TRBJ2-1,TGTGCCAGCAGCTCCAGCGTGGACAGGCCCCATGAGCAGTTCTTC,CASSSSVDRPHEQFF
TRBV6-5,TRBD1,.,14,TRBJ2-1,TGTGCCAGCAGTAACAGGGGGCTCTACAATGAGCAGTTCTTC,CASSNRGLYNEQFF
TRBV9,TRBD2,.,17,TRBJ2-1,TGTGCCAGCAGCGTAGAGGGACTAGCCGAGCTTTGGGATGAGCAGTTCTTC,CASSVEGLAELWDEQFF
TRBV23-1,.,.,15,TRBJ1-5,TGCGCCAGCAGTCGAATCACCAAAGGAGGTCAGCCCCAGCATTTT,CASSRITKGGQPQHF
TRBV5-4,.,.,14,TRBJ2-1,TGTGCCAGCAGCTTGGACAGGTTATACAATGAGCAGTTCTTC,CASSLDRLYNEQFF
TRBV7-9,.,.,12,TRBJ2-4,TGTTCCAGCAGCTCCTTGGAGAACATTCAGTACTTC,CSSSSLENIQYF
TRBV7-9,TRBD2,.,15,TRBJ2-5,TGTGCCAGCAAGCTTAACCCTAGCGGGGTTGAGACCCAGTACTTC,CASKLNPSGVETQYF
TRBV7-9,.,.,14,TRBJ2-7,TGTGCCAGCAGCAGCTACAGGGAAGGGAACGAGCAGTACTTC,CASSSYREGNEQYF
TRBV5-6,.,.,14,TRBJ1-5,TGTGCCAGCAGCCGGACAGTCGGAAATCAGCCCCAGCATTTT,CASSRTVGNQPQHF
TRBV28,.,.,16,TRBJ2-3,TGTGCCAGCAGTTCAACCAGCGGGACAGGTAGAAATACGCAGTATTTT,CASSSTSGTGRNTQYF
TRBV7-2,.,.,13,TRBJ2-2,TGTGCCAGCAGCTTTTCGAACACCGGGGAGCTGTTTTTT,CASSFSNTGELFF
TRBV7-3,TRBD2,.,14,TRBJ2-7,TGTGCCAGCAGGAAAACTAGCGGTTCCTACGAGCAGTACTTC,CASRKTSGSYEQYF
TRBV7-3,.,few,14,TRBJ2-3,TGTGCCAGCAGCCGGGCGGGATCGCCCGATACGCAGTATTTT,CASSRAGSPDTQYF
TRBV19,.,.,15,TRBJ1-2,TGTGCCAGTAGTATAGACCTTTATCCCAACTATGGCTACACCTTC,CASSIDLYPNYGYTF
TRBV5-1,.,.,13,TRBJ2-3,TGCGCCAGCAGTCGGGAGATCGCAGATACGCAGTATTTT,CASSREIADTQYF
TRBV11-3,TRBD1,.,12,TRBJ1-4,TGTGCCAGGGCGGACAGGGATGAAAAACTGTTTTTT,CARADRDEKLFF
TRBV4-1,TRBD1,.,16,TRBJ1-4,TGCGCCAGCAGCTTGGGACAGGGGGGACCTAATGAAAAACTGTTTTTT,CASSLGQGGPNEKLFF
TRBV2,TRBD2,.,16,TRBJ2-3,TGTGCCAGCAGCTGGGGACTAGCGGGGGTCACAGATACGCAGTATTTT,CASSWGLAGVTDTQYF
TRBV6-1,.,few,16,TRBJ2-2,TGTGCCAGCAGTGAATCCGTGGGGGGGGGCATTGGGGAGCTGTTTTTT,CASSESVGGGIGELFF
TRBV13,TRBD2,once,16,TRBJ2-3,TGTGCCAGCAGCCTACGACTAGCGGGAGAGATAGATACGCAGTATTTT,CASSLRLAGEIDTQYF
TRBV9,TRBD1,.,15,TRBJ1-1,TGTGCCAGCAGCGTAGGGGCAGGGGGTAACACTGAAGCTTTCTTT,CASSVGAGGNTEAFF
TRBV18,.,.,18,TRBJ1-2,TGTGCCAGCTCACCACGGTTTAAGGGTCAGGGGTTCATCGATGGCTACACCTTC,CASSPRFKGQGFIDGYTF
TRBV10-1,TRBD2,.,16,TRBJ2-3,TGCGCCAGCAGTGAGTATAAAGCGGGAAGCACAGATACGCAGTATTTT,CASSEYKAGSTDTQYF
TRBV28,.,.,16,TRBJ2-7,TGTGCCAGCAGTTTACGTGGGGGGGCGCTCCCCTACGAGCAGTACTTC,CASSLRGGALPYEQYF
TRBV6-5,TRBD1,.,15,TRBJ2-7,TGTGCCAGCAGTCCAACGGGGCAGGGGGTACACGAGCAGTACTTC,CASSPTGQGVHEQYF
TRBV10-3,TRBD1,.,17,TRBJ1-1,TGTGCCATCAGTGAGTTCTACTCGGACAGGGGATATTCTGAAGCTTTCTTT,CAISEFYSDRGYSEAFF
TRBV6-1,TRBD1,few,15,TRBJ1-5,TGTGCCAGCAGTGCCTCGACAGGGGTGGATCAGCCCCAGCATTTT,CASSASTGVDQPQHF
TRBV18,TRBD2,.,18,TRBJ2-5,TGTGCCAGCTCACCGGGGGTCGGACTAGCGGGGTCCCAAGAGACCCAGTACTTC,CASSPGVGLAGSQETQYF
TRBV27,TRBD2,.,17,TRBJ2-1,TGTGCCAGCAGTCTGACTAGCGGGGGGCTGACCTACAATGAGCAGTTCTTC,CASSLTSGGLTYNEQFF